This TCR beta chain derives from a study of naive and memory T cell subsets. Study results and caveats: Expression changes during T cell differentiation may affect RNA-based TCR counts.

A note on this clonotype: Its cognate antigen is unknown.

Two oligonucleotides, mixed equimolar, formed the beta constant-region primer covering TRBC1 and TRBC2. Ligation attached a single-stranded oligonucleotide with a 12-nucleotide UMI and the SP2 primer to the cDNA 3' end. Four rounds of PCR amplified the ligated cDNA using nested alpha and beta constant-region primers plus SP2. TCRdb reanalysed the UMI-ligation and nested PCR reads using MiXCR and keeps one entry per CDR3 protein. This table has 77,000 or so distinct CDR3 sequences, about 12% appearing once. Trimming removed 6 bases at V and 2 bases at J, with 12 bases between. The CDR3 is 14 residues long.

The rearrangement joins TRBV12-3 or TRBV12-4 to TRBJ2-3; D possibly corresponds to TRBD2 (5 bases). The sequence derives from a human donor in good health. Material for sequencing was central memory CD4+ T cells from blood. CDR3 in DNA: TGTGCCAGCAGGACGTCCGACTACACAGATACGCAGTATTTT. Translated: CASRTSDYTDTQYF.